This T cell receptor beta chain was sequenced for a study of T cell repertoires in cytomegalovirus infection. Study background: Recently identified HLA-C-restricted and well-studied HLA-B-restricted CMV epitopes were used. It can be stated that public TCR beta signatures indicated CMV infection as well as a matching HLA type. Study-level points and caveats: CMV carriers having the relevant HLA were flagged by cumulative public TCR beta family frequency. Dominating the ex vivo response were HLA-C-restricted CMV-specific TCR beta clonotypes.

A word on this clonotype: Its antigen is not known.

Per germline, CDR1 MNHNS and CDR2 SASEGT. Trimming removed 7 bases from V and 10 bases from J; junction bases left unmatched: 10. The CDR3 totals 15 residues. TCRdb called the reads again in MiXCR, with one record for every CDR3 protein. The data show fewer than 900,000 distinct CDR3 sequences, about 27% seen once. Here the sequenced sample was cultured CD8+ T cells from PBMCs, taken from culture after CMV antigen stimulation. V is TRBV6-1 and J is TRBJ2-1, with 13 bases fitting TRBD2. The receptor was derived from a human donor in good health (CMV status not recorded). Some clones in this sample may be carry-over from other donors' samples. The CDR3 nucleotides read TGTGCCAGCACCGAACTAGCGGGGGGGCTTCTAGAGCAGTTCTTC. Its protein product is CASTELAGGLLEQFF.